One sample yielded the 21 T cell receptor beta chains listed below, sequenced in a study of radiotherapy plus CTLA-4 blockade in lung cancer. Some clones are missing from TCRdb's copy, which holds only in-frame ones; the method was immunoSEQ multiplex PCR. This sample has tens of thousands of clones, with approximately 80% found just once. Source: peripheral blood, taken from a patient treated with radiotherapy plus ipilimumab. The receptors originated from a human donor with non-small cell lung cancer that progressed on radiotherapy plus ipilimumab.

This chain connects TRBV2 to TRBJ1-1; D gene ambiguous. V lost 2 bases to trimming and J lost 5 bases, with 15 bases between them. The CDR3 consists of 15 residues. Germline assignment: CDR1 SNHLY and CDR2 FYNNEI. CDR3 bases: TGTGCCAGCAGTGAAACCCCTATTGCGGGGACTGAAGCTTTCTTT. Translating gives CASSETPIAGTEAFF.

V usage is TRBV5-1 and J usage is TRBJ1-5; possible D gene TRBD1, 6 bases. The CDR3 contains 14 residues. The V gene's germline CDR1 is SGHRS and CDR2 YFSETQ. V was pared by 3 bases and J by 6 bases, with 13 bases between. CDR3 nucleotide sequence: TGCGCCAGCAGCTCCTCAGGGGAAGGTCAGCCCCAGCATTTT. Its translation: CASSSSGEGQPQHF.

The chain recombines TRBV2 with TRBJ1-4; 10 nucleotides align to TRBD1. The CDR3 has 13 amino acids. Germline V gives CDR1 SNHLY, CDR2 FYNNEI. Trimming at V came to 6 bases and at J to 7 bases, leaving 2 bases not matched to a gene. The CDR3 loop is CASSRDRGEKLFF. For the CDR3, the DNA is TGTGCCAGCAGCCGGGACAGGGGTGAAAAACTGTTTTTT.

This rearrangement joins TRBV6-4 to TRBJ2-3, with D possibly matching TRBD2 (5 bases). The CDR3 covers 13 residues. V lost 0 bases to trimming and J lost 5 bases, with 6 bases between them. Germline lookup yields CDR1 MRHNA and CDR2 SNTAGT. The CDR3 bases are TGTGCCAGCAGTGACTCGAGGGAAGATACGCAGTATTTT. This codes for CASSDSREDTQYF.

The gene calls are TRBV4-2 and TRBJ1-2, with TRBD1 as a possible D gene (5 bases). With 0 bases removed from V and 3 bases from J, the gap between germline ends came to 14 bases. CDR3 length equals 16 residues. Per the germline V gene, CDR1 is LGHNA and CDR2 is YNFKEQ. The CDR3 DNA is TGTGCCAGCAGCCAAGAGGTGACAGTAAAGTACTATGGCTACACCTTC. This translates into CASSQEVTVKYYGYTF.

CDR3 DNA: TGTGCCAGCAGGGCCGGGACAACGAGCAATCAGCCCCAGCATTTT. This codes for CASRAGTTSNQPQHF. V usage is TRBV2 and J usage is TRBJ1-5, with a tentative D call TRBD1 (6 bases). CDR3 size: 15 residues. Trimming took off 6 bases at V and 1 base at J, with 13 bases between the two ends. CDR1 is SNHLY and CDR2 is FYNNEI in the germline V gene.

The chain has TRBV28 and TRBJ1-2; 9 bases agree with TRBD1. Germline CDR1 and CDR2: MDHEN and SYDVKM. With 3 bases clipped from V and 2 bases from J, the junction kept 1 base outside the gene matches. CDR3 length: 14 residues. Here the CDR3 DNA reads TGTGCCAGCAGTTTCGGACAGGGGAACTATGGCTACACCTTC. This encodes CASSFGQGNYGYTF.

V gene TRBV5-1 combines with J gene TRBJ1-4; D gene ambiguous. Germline CDR1 SGHRS, CDR2 YFSETQ. Trimming pared 4 bases from V and 3 bases from J, leaving 10 bases between. This CDR3 has 14 amino acids. As DNA, the CDR3 is TGCGCCAGCAGCCCAACCGATCCTAATGAAAAACTGTTTTTT. This codes for CASSPTDPNEKLFF.

To note about this clone: A read error may account for a junction end that differs from germline. This rearrangement joins TRBV9 to TRBJ1-6; D unclear. Germline CDR1 SGDLS, CDR2 YYNGEE. This CDR3 contains 13 residues. CDR3 sequence reads: CASSSTGNSPFHF. CDR3 bases: TGTGCCAGCAGCTCGACGGGCAATTCACCCTTCCACTTT.

The V gene is TRBV7-7, the J gene TRBJ2-2; D gene uncertain. The CDR3 spans 14 residues. Trimming shortened V by 0 bases and J by 4 bases, and 6 bases separated the two germline ends. The germline gives CDR1 SSHAT, CDR2 FNYEAQ (reference sequence). As DNA, the CDR3 is TGTGCCAGCAGCTTAGCGCCCGCCACCGGGGAGCTGTTTTTT. Translated, it gives CASSLAPATGELFF.

In this sample, this clone turned up a few times. The rearrangement links TRBV27 to TRBJ2-1; 9 bases fit TRBD1. Germline trimming cut 4 bases from V and 6 bases from J; bases unmatched to any gene: 10. The CDR3 is 16 residues long. Germline V gene data show CDR1 as MNHEY and CDR2 as SMNVEV (reference sequence). DNA of the CDR3: TGTGCCAGCAGTTGGACAGGGGAAGAGGGGTCCAATGAGCAGTTCTTC. It codes for CASSWTGEEGSNEQFF.

The genes are TRBV27 and TRBJ1-5; 7 nucleotides line up with TRBD1. The junction had 11 bases not matched to a gene; V was cut back by 6 bases and J by 0 bases. Per germline, CDR1 MNHEY and CDR2 SMNVEV (reference sequence). There are 17 residues in the CDR3. This chain's CDR3 is CASSPRDSRYSNQPQHF. In nucleotides, the CDR3 is TGTGCCAGCAGCCCCCGGGACAGTCGGTATAGCAATCAGCCCCAGCATTTT.

This clone was observed a single time. The chain is built from TRBV11-3 and TRBJ1-1; D possibly corresponds to TRBD1 (6 bases). Germline CDR1 and CDR2: SGHNT and YENEEA. Trimming pared 4 bases from V and 8 bases from J, leaving 14 bases between. This CDR3 has 13 amino acids. The CDR3 here is CASSSGVGAEAFF. CDR3 in DNA: TGTGCCAGCAGCTCAGGGGTAGGGGCGGAAGCTTTCTTT.

The table lists this clone with a count of one. This chain links TRBV10-1 with TRBJ2-7; 12 bases line up with TRBD2. The CDR3 length is 19 residues. Per germline, CDR1 WNHNN and CDR2 SYGVQD (reference sequence). With 0 bases clipped from V and 4 bases from J, the junction kept 13 bases outside the gene matches. The CDR3 coding sequence is TGCGCCAGCAGTGAGTCACCCGCTAGCGGGGGGGCTCTGCTATACGAGCAGTACTTC. Residues: CASSESPASGGALLYEQYF.

This rearrangement joins TRBV10-3 to TRBJ2-3; 9 bases are shared with TRBD1. The CDR3 runs to 15 residues. The germline V gene encodes CDR1 ENHRY and CDR2 SYGVKD. V lost 7 bases to trimming and J lost 4 bases; unmatched junction nucleotides: 9. The CDR3 loop is CAITRTGTGSDTQYF. CDR3 nucleotide sequence: TGTGCCATCACCAGGACGGGGACAGGGTCAGATACGCAGTATTTT.

The chain is built from TRBV2 and TRBJ2-7; no clear D. This CDR3 spans 13 amino acids. Looked up from germline, CDR1 is SNHLY and CDR2 is FYNNEI. V dropped 8 bases and J dropped 0 bases, with 11 bases sitting between them. CDR3 sequence reads: CASLVPSSYEQYF. The CDR3 nucleotides are TGTGCCAGCCTCGTGCCGAGCTCCTACGAGCAGTACTTC.

This chain uses TRBV10-3 with TRBJ1-1; 7 positions match TRBD1. CDR1 is ENHRY and CDR2 is SYGVKD in the germline V gene. The CDR3 spans 16 residues. V shed 2 bases, J shed 1 base, and the junction held 7 bases outside the gene matches. The CDR3 loop is CAISEETTGRNTEAFF. CDR3 coding DNA: TGTGCCATCAGTGAGGAGACGACAGGGAGGAACACTGAAGCTTTCTTT.

The CDR3 sequence: CASSFRGSALVDEQYF. CDR3 sequence (DNA): TGTGCCAGCAGCTTTAGAGGGTCTGCCCTTGTTGACGAGCAGTACTTC. The rearrangement uses TRBV11-2 and TRBJ2-7, with D tentatively TRBD2 (5 bases). Trimming removed 3 bases at V and 5 bases at J, with 20 bases between. This CDR3 is 16 amino acids long. Germline CDR1 is SGHAT and CDR2 is FQNNGV.

This sequence joins TRBV30 and TRBJ1-2, with TRBD1 matching 10 bases. Germline assignment: CDR1 GTSNPN and CDR2 SVGIG (reference sequence). The CDR3 runs to 13 residues. V was clipped by 5 bases and J by 8 bases; unmatched bases: 8. Here the CDR3 DNA reads TGTGCCTGGGACTCGGGACAGGGGATCGGCTACACCTTC. This codes for CAWDSGQGIGYTF.

V gene TRBV5-6 combines with J gene TRBJ2-7, with D hard to call. Per germline, CDR1 SGHDT and CDR2 YYEEEE. V gave up 2 bases and J gave up 5 bases, with 5 bases separating them. CDR3 length: 11 amino acids. Written as DNA, the CDR3 is TGTGCCAGCAGCTTCGAGAACGAGCAGTACTTC. It translates to CASSFENEQYF.

This chain links TRBV5-1 with TRBJ2-2; D is ambiguous. The V and J ends lost 0 bases and 1 base respectively, with 7 bases between them. The CDR3 spans 15 residues. CDR1 is SGHRS, CDR2 YFSETQ, per germline. The CDR3 is CASSLGTGNTGELFF. CDR3 coding DNA: TGCGCCAGCAGCTTGGGAACGGGGAACACCGGGGAGCTGTTTTTT.